The source of this T cell receptor beta chain is a study of T cell responses to AZD1222 COVID-19 vaccine. TCRdb's table, derived via immunoSEQ multiplex PCR, lists solely in-frame clones and lacks some. The sample consists of roughly 180,000 clones, 90% to 95% of them appearing once. Timing groups of about 4 and about 12 weeks for second doses were pooled. Findings and caveats of the study: In the spike-specific TCR repertoire, nearly half reportedly target unmutated variant regions. At study baseline, merely about 6 AZD1222 recipients were seropositive.

In the case of this clone: The target antigen is unknown.

The germline gives CDR1 ENHRY, CDR2 SYGVKD. The ends were cut back, 0 bases at V and 8 bases at J, with 10 bases in the middle. There are 13 residues in the CDR3. This specimen was peripheral blood, taken 28 days after the second AZD1222 dose. The V gene is TRBV10-3, the J gene TRBJ1-2; D ambiguous. This TCR derives from an adult who received the AZD1222 COVID-19 vaccine. This CDR3 reads CAISESGFWGYTF. The CDR3 nucleotides are TGTGCCATCAGTGAGTCAGGGTTTTGGGGCTACACCTTC.